The rows below give T cell receptor beta chains drawn from one sample of a study of cytomegalovirus exposure and HLA in healthy donors. Generated by immunoSEQ multiplex PCR, the TCRdb table keeps only in-frame clones and is missing some. Seen here are about 75,000 clones, 75% to 85% observed once, and the top ten hold 15% to 20%. The specimen was PBMCs. The origin of the receptors is a man aged 70-80 years in good health and CMV-seropositive. CDR3s include the opening cysteine and the closing phenylalanine or tryptophan. The D gene is left open where the match is weak. A clone size is listed for some rows: how often the clone was seen (once, few, many), or a class if it is expanded.

DNA,CDR3,J,D,V,size
TGTGCCAGCTCACCACAAGGGGAGGGGGAGACCCAGTACTTC,CASSPQGEGETQYF,TRBJ2-5,TRBD2,TRBV18,.
TGTGCCAGCAGCTTAGGGGAGGGATTGAACACTGAAGCTTTCTTT,CASSLGEGLNTEAFF,TRBJ1-1,.,TRBV7-6,.
TGTGCCAGCAGGGGGGGGTTCTCCTACGAGCAGTACTTC,CASRGGFSYEQYF,TRBJ2-7,TRBD2,TRBV6-5,.
TGTGCCAGCAGCCCTAGCGGGGTATCCTACGAGCAGTACTTC,CASSPSGVSYEQYF,TRBJ2-7,TRBD2,TRBV6-6,once
TGCGCCAGCAGTCAATCAGTAGGGGAAGACCAGCCCCAGCATTTT,CASSQSVGEDQPQHF,TRBJ1-5,.,TRBV23-1,.
TGTGCCTGGAGTTCTTCGACAGGGGCCTACGAGCAGTACTTC,CAWSSSTGAYEQYF,TRBJ2-7,TRBD1,TRBV30,.
TGTGCCAGCAGCCAAGATCGGGAGGCGGCAGATACGCAGTATTTT,CASSQDREAADTQYF,TRBJ2-3,TRBD2,TRBV14,.
TGCGCCAGCAGCCTTTCTAGCGGGAAATCCTACGAGCAGTACTTC,CASSLSSGKSYEQYF,TRBJ2-7,TRBD2,TRBV5-1,.
TGCGCCAGCAGCCGGCGACAGGGCCGTGAGCAGTTCTTC,CASSRRQGREQFF,TRBJ2-1,TRBD1,TRBV5-1,.
TGTGCCAGCAGCTTAGGTACAGGGGGCGAAAATGAAAAACTGTTTTTT,CASSLGTGGENEKLFF,TRBJ1-4,TRBD1,TRBV7-9,.
TGTGCCAGCAGCACGGACAGGAGTGGCAATCAGCCCCAGCATTTT,CASSTDRSGNQPQHF,TRBJ1-5,TRBD1,TRBV6-6,.
TGCGCCAGCAGCCAAGATCTAGGGGAAGACGCTGGCTACACCTTC,CASSQDLGEDAGYTF,TRBJ1-2,.,TRBV4-3,once
TGTGCCAGCAGTTATTCCGCGTGGGACAGGGGCTACGAGCAGTACTTC,CASSYSAWDRGYEQYF,TRBJ2-7,TRBD1,TRBV6-5,.
TGTGCCAGTAGGTGGGACTCCCCAGCGGGTGGCTACACCTTC,CASRWDSPAGGYTF,TRBJ1-2,.,TRBV19,.
TGTGCCTGGAGCCCCGGGTTTACCTACAATGAGCAGTTCTTC,CAWSPGFTYNEQFF,TRBJ2-1,.,TRBV30,once
TGTGCCAGCAGCCAGGGGACTCAAGAGACCCAGTACTTC,CASSQGTQETQYF,TRBJ2-5,.,TRBV14,.
TGTGCCAGCAGCCTTCTAGCGGGACCAGATACGCAGTATTTT,CASSLLAGPDTQYF,TRBJ2-3,TRBD2,TRBV11-1,.
TGTGCCATCAGTGAGTCTGGGGGAGGGACCCAGTACTTC,CAISESGGGTQYF,TRBJ2-5,.,TRBV10-3,.
TGCGCCAGCAGCTTGGCTTTCGGGACAGGGAACACCGGGGAGCTGTTTTTT,CASSLAFGTGNTGELFF,TRBJ2-2,TRBD1,TRBV5-1,.
TGTGCCAGCAGAGCCGGGACAGGGCTTAATGAAAAACTGTTTTTT,CASRAGTGLNEKLFF,TRBJ1-4,TRBD1,TRBV2,.
TGTGCCAGCAGTGAAGAACACAACACCGGGGAGCTGTTTTTT,CASSEEHNTGELFF,TRBJ2-2,.,TRBV2,.
TGTGCCAGCAGCCAGACGGGACAGGGGGCCTACGAGCAGTACTTC,CASSQTGQGAYEQYF,TRBJ2-7,TRBD1,TRBV14,.
TGTGCCTGGAGTGCCGGGACTAGCGCCGGAGAGACCCAGTACTTC,CAWSAGTSAGETQYF,TRBJ2-5,TRBD2,TRBV30,once
TGCGCCAGCAGCTCCGGGGGACTCGTCTACGAGCAGTACTTC,CASSSGGLVYEQYF,TRBJ2-7,.,TRBV5-1,.
TGCGCCAGCAGCTCTAGACTAGCGGGGTACAATGAGCAGTTCTTC,CASSSRLAGYNEQFF,TRBJ2-1,TRBD2,TRBV5-1,.
TGTGCCTGGAGTGGGGCTAGCGGGAGGAGTGAGCAGTTCTTC,CAWSGASGRSEQFF,TRBJ2-1,TRBD2,TRBV30,.